Sample share makes the clone carrying this T cell receptor beta chain medium-sized. Its cognate antigen is unknown. This sample was taken from a study of vaccination and CD4 T cells after COVID-19. Study context: Each person enrolled got two BNT162b2 or mRNA-1273 vaccine doses. Post-COVID draws followed diagnosis by a median roughly 93 days (range 35 to 161). The control cultures got either a CEFX pool, an HIV-1 Nef pool, or no peptide at all.

Treatment described: roughly 10-day PBMC culture with coronavirus spike peptide pools or control peptides (ViraFEST assay). Those CD4+ T cells from the unexposed donor predate the COVID-19 pandemic (2011-2018). ViraFEST enlarged antigen-specific T cell populations with peptide pools and afterwards sequenced TCRs. V was shortened by 4 bases and J by 1 base, with 10 bases between the two germline ends. Germline V gene sequence: CDR1 DFQATT, CDR2 SNEGSKA (reference sequence). The CDR3 length is 13 residues. The Oncomine TCR Beta short-read assay was applied to DNA of cultured CD4+ T cells. The template was genomic DNA from cultured CD4+ T cells. TCRdb recomputed calls from the PCR reads with MiXCR, one row per CDR3 protein. Among 9,900 or so distinct CDR3 sequences, 32% were seen once, and the ten largest hold more than 11%.

The chain couples TRBV20-1 to TRBJ1-1; D remains unclear. Sample: CD4+ T cells from blood, cultured in vitro. This sequence was found in a human donor in good health. Written as DNA, the CDR3 is TGCAGTGCTAACCGGAGTCCGAACACTGAAGCTTTCTTT. Translating gives CSANRSPNTEAFF.